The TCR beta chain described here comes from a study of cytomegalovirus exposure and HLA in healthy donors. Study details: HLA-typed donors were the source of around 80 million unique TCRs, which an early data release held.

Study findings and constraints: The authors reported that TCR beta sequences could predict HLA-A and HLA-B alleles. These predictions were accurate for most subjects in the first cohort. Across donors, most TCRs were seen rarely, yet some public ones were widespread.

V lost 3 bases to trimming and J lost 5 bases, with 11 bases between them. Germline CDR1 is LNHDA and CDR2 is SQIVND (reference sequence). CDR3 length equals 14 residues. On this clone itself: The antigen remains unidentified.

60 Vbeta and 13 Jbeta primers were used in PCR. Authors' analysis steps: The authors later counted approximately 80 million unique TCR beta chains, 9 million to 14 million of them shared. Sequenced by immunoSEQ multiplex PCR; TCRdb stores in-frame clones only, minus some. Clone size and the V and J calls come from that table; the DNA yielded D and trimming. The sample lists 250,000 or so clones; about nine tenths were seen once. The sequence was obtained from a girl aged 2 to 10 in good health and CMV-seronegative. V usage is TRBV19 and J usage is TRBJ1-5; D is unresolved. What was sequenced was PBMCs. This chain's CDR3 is CASSMWSDDQPQHF. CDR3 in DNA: TGTGCCAGTAGTATGTGGTCAGATGATCAGCCCCAGCATTTT.